Listed below are T cell receptor beta chains from one sample, sequenced in a study of neurological immune-mediated disorders. TCRdb re-called the 5' RACE reads with MiXCR, one entry per CDR3 protein. Of roughly 48,000 distinct CDR3 sequences in the sample, roughly 13% are singletons; the top ten hold around 8.8%. Sequencing used PBMCs. These receptor sequences come from a male donor with HTLV-1-associated myelopathy (HAM/TSP). CDR3s include the opening cysteine and the closing phenylalanine or tryptophan. D genes are given only for firm matches. Only some rows state a clone size, as once, few, many or a class for expanded clones.

-	few	TRBJ1-5	TRBV12-3/TRBV12-4	TGTGCCAGCCCCCTCGACAGGCCCTCGCCCCAGCATTTT	CASPLDRPSPQHF
-	many	TRBJ2-2	TRBV18	TGTGCCAGCTCACCACTTATAGGCGATTCCGGGGAGCTGTTTTTT	CASSPLIGDSGELFF
-	few	TRBJ2-2	TRBV12-3/TRBV12-4	TGTGCCAGCAGTTTTGGGGCAGCCGGGGAGCTGTTTTTT	CASSFGAAGELFF
-	many	TRBJ1-1	TRBV5-1	TGCGCCAGCAGCCCCCGGACAGCCACTGAAGCTTTCTTT	CASSPRTATEAFF
TRBD1	many	TRBJ1-1	TRBV20-1	TGCAGAGCGGCCGGGACAGATTGGAACACTGAAGCTTTCTTT	CRAAGTDWNTEAFF
TRBD2	many	TRBJ2-7	TRBV27	TGTGCCAGCAGTTTTACTAGCGGGGCCCAAGTGAGGCAGTACTTC	CASSFTSGAQVRQYF
-	many	TRBJ2-7	TRBV28	TGTGCCAGCAGTCCGACTTTTGGGGGTAAAGCCAACGAGCAGTACTTC	CASSPTFGGKANEQYF
TRBD1	many	TRBJ2-7	TRBV5-1	TGCGCCAGCAGCCTATTACAGGGGTACTCCTACGAGCAGTACTTC	CASSLLQGYSYEQYF
TRBD1	many	TRBJ2-7	TRBV28	TGTGCCAGCAGTTTGTTTGTAGGGGGCCCCTACGAGCAGTACTTC	CASSLFVGGPYEQYF
-	-	TRBJ2-3	TRBV5-1	TGCGCCAGCAGCATTCCCAGACAGCCAGCTAGCACAGATACGCAGTATTTT	CASSIPRQPASTDTQYF
-	few	TRBJ1-5	TRBV5-8	TGTGCCAGCAGCTCCCTACTCCGGGAAAATCAGCCCCAGCATTTT	CASSSLLRENQPQHF
TRBD1	-	TRBJ1-4	TRBV15	TGTGCCACCAGCAGTGGGACAGCTAATGAAAAACTGTTTTTT	CATSSGTANEKLFF
TRBD2	many	TRBJ2-7	TRBV6-6	TGTGCCAGCAGCTCCTTTAAAGCGGGGAGCTCCTACGAGCAGTACTTC	CASSSFKAGSSYEQYF
-	many	TRBJ1-3	TRBV28	TGTGCCAGCATTACCTCCCCAGGGGCAGGGGCTGGAAACACCATATATTTT	CASITSPGAGAGNTIYF
-	few	TRBJ2-5	TRBV5-1	TGCGCCAGCAGCTTGGCGGCCTCCGGGGAGACCCAGTACTTC	CASSLAASGETQYF
-	many	TRBJ1-2	TRBV3-1	TGTGCCAGCAGCCAAGCTCCGGGTGAGAGGTATGGCTACACCTTC	CASSQAPGERYGYTF
-	-	TRBJ2-3	TRBV6-2/TRBV6-3	TGTGCCAGCAGTTACCTGGGACCACTGGGAGATACGCAGTATTTT	CASSYLGPLGDTQYF
-	-	TRBJ1-1	TRBV4-2	TGTGCCAGCAGCCAAGACGAAAACAGGGCGAACACTGAAGCTTTCTTT	CASSQDENRANTEAFF
TRBD1	-	TRBJ1-1	TRBV29-1	TGCAGCGTCAGGGGGGACCGGGTTAGTGAAGCTTGCTTT	CSVRGDRVSEACF
TRBD1	many	TRBJ2-5	TRBV7-9	TGTGCCAGCAGGTTGGGGACAGGGGAAGAGACCCAGTACTTC	CASRLGTGEETQYF
-	many	TRBJ2-5	TRBV9	TGTGCCAGCAGCCCCCCGAGGGGGGGCCAAGAGACCCAGTACTTC	CASSPPRGGQETQYF
-	many	TRBJ1-6	TRBV20-1	TGCAGTGCTAGAGAGGGGGCAGGGGAAGGGACCCTCCACTTT	CSAREGAGEGTLHF
-	-	TRBJ1-4	TRBV7-2	TGTGCCAGCAGCAAAACGGGGGGCTCCATATTTAAAACTAATGAAAAACTGTTTTTT	CASSKTGGSIFKTNEKLFF
TRBD1	many	TRBJ2-7	TRBV5-1	TGCGCCAGCAGCTCACAGGGGTTCCACGAGCAGTACTTC	CASSSQGFHEQYF
-	-	TRBJ2-1	TRBV5-1	TGCGCCAGCAGCCCGGCCCAGGGTTTTTTGGATGAGCAGTTCTTC	CASSPAQGFLDEQFF
-	-	TRBJ1-5	TRBV12-3/TRBV12-4	TGTGCCAGCAGTGGGTATGGGCAGCCCCAGCATTTT	CASSGYGQPQHF
-	many	TRBJ2-5	TRBV20-1	TGCGGGGGCGGGCGACAGGAGACCCAGTACTTC	CGGGRQETQYF
-	many	TRBJ1-2	TRBV5-1	TGCGCCAGCAGCTTGGGGGCGACAGGCTATGGCTACACCTTC	CASSLGATGYGYTF
TRBD2	many	TRBJ2-7	TRBV28	TGTGCCAGCCTAGCGGGTCTACGTCTCAGCGAGCAGTACTTC	CASLAGLRLSEQYF
TRBD1	-	TRBJ1-3	TRBV18	TGTGCCAGCTCACCGCGACAGGGAAGCTCTGGAAACACCATATATTTT	CASSPRQGSSGNTIYF
TRBD1	many	TRBJ2-5	TRBV5-6	TGTGCCAGCAGCATCAGAACAGGGGGCCGAGAGACCCAGTACTTC	CASSIRTGGRETQYF
-	-	TRBJ2-7	TRBV7-6	TGTGCCAGCAGCTTAGAAGCCGGGGTAGGCGAGCAGTACTTC	CASSLEAGVGEQYF
-	many	TRBJ2-6	TRBV7-8	TGTGCCAGCAGCAGACAGTCCACGACGTTTGGGGCCAACGTCCTGACTTTC	CASSRQSTTFGANVLTF
-	many	TRBJ1-4	TRBV6-6	TGTGCCAGCAGCAGAACTCCAGGGGCAAATGAAAAACTGTTTTTT	CASSRTPGANEKLFF
-	-	TRBJ1-2	TRBV4-2	TGTGCCAGCAGCCAAGAGTCTGCACAGGGCTTCGGCTATGGCTACACCTTC	CASSQESAQGFGYGYTF
TRBD1	many	TRBJ2-3	TRBV11-2	TGTGCCAGCAGCTTTTTTGGACAGGGGGCAGATACGCAGTATTTT	CASSFFGQGADTQYF
TRBD1	many	TRBJ1-4	TRBV2	TGTGCCAGCAGTTATGGTGGGACAGGGGCGGCTGGTGAAAAACTGTTTTTT	CASSYGGTGAAGEKLFF
-	many	TRBJ1-1	TRBV20-1	TGCAGCTGTTCCCGTATCAACACTGAAGCTTTCTTT	CSCSRINTEAFF
-	many	TRBJ1-5	TRBV5-1	TGCGCCAGCAGCTTGGAACAGGGCGTTCAGCCCCAGCATTTT	CASSLEQGVQPQHF
-	many	TRBJ1-5	TRBV12-3/TRBV12-4	TGTGCCAGCAGTTCTGATGCGTCTCGCCCCCAGCATTTT	CASSSDASRPQHF
-	-	TRBJ1-5	TRBV24-1	TGTGCCACCAGTGATTATCGGGACCCAGGTGGAGTTTCTTGCAATCAGCCCCAGCATTTT	CATSDYRDPGGVSCNQPQHF
-	many	TRBJ2-1	TRBV15	TGTGCCACCAGCAGAGATCCCAGGCTTACTAGGCAGTTCTTC	CATSRDPRLTRQFF
TRBD1	many	TRBJ1-2	TRBV6-5	TGTGCCAGCAGCTCCGGAGGGGGCGAGAACTATGGCTACACCTTC	CASSSGGGENYGYTF
TRBD2	many	TRBJ2-3	TRBV5-5	TGTGCCAGCAGCTGGGGACTAGCGGGGGGGCAAGATACGCAGTATTTT	CASSWGLAGGQDTQYF
-	many	TRBJ2-5	TRBV6-2/TRBV6-3	TGTGCCAGCAGTTACTCGAAAGAGACCCAGTACTTC	CASSYSKETQYF